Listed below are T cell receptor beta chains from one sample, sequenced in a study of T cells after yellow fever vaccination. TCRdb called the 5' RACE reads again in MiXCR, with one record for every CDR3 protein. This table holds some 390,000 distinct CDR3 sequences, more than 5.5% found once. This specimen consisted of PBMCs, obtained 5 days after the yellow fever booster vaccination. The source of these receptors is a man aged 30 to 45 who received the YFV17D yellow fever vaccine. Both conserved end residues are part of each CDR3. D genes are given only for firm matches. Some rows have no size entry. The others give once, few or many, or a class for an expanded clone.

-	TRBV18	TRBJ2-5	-	CASSPLQGGGETQYF	TGTGCCAGCTCACCCTTACAGGGAGGCGGAGAGACCCAGTACTTC
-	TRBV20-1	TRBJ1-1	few	CSALTAINTEAFF	TGCAGTGCTTTGACAGCCATCAACACTGAAGCTTTCTTT
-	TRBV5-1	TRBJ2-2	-	CASGLNSANTGELFF	TGCGCCAGCGGCTTGAACAGCGCGAACACCGGGGAGCTGTTTTTT
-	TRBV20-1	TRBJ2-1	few	CSASRGGEQFF	TGCAGTGCTAGTAGGGGGGGTGAGCAGTTCTTC
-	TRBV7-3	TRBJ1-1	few	CASSLRPGLDTEAFF	TGTGCCAGCAGCTTAAGACCAGGGCTGGACACTGAAGCTTTCTTT
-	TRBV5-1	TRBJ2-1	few	CASSLGGLSSYNEQFF	TGCGCCAGCAGCTTGGGGGGCCTGAGCTCCTACAATGAGCAGTTCTTC
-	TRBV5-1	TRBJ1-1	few	CASSFLIMNTEAFF	TGCGCCAGCAGCTTTTTGATTATGAACACTGAAGCTTTCTTT
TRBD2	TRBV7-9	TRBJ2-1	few	CASSPGVIQRERNEQFF	TGTGCCAGCAGCCCCGGGGTGATACAGCGGGAGAGGAATGAGCAGTTCTTC
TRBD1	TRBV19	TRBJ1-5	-	CASTTGATFANQPQHF	TGTGCCAGTACAACAGGGGCCACCTTTGCGAATCAGCCCCAGCATTTT
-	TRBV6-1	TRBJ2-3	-	CASRRLDSTLPDTQYF	TGTGCCAGCAGGAGGCTCGATTCAACCCTCCCAGATACGCAGTATTTT
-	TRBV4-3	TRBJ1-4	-	CASSRWGQGDEKLFF	TGCGCCAGCAGCCGATGGGGACAAGGGGATGAAAAACTGTTTTTT
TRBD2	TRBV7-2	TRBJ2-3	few	CASSSRTSGTSDTQYF	TGTGCCAGCAGCTCACGGACTAGCGGAACCTCGGATACGCAGTATTTT
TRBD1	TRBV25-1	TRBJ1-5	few	CASLYFRDSPYSNQPQHF	TGTGCCAGCCTCTACTTTCGGGACAGCCCTTATAGCAATCAGCCCCAGCATTTT
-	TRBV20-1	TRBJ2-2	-	CSASGGALNTGELFF	TGCAGTGCTAGTGGCGGAGCTCTGAACACCGGGGAGCTGTTTTTT
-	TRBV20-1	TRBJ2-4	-	CSARGTIAKNIQYF	TGCAGTGCTAGAGGGACTATAGCCAAAAACATTCAGTACTTC
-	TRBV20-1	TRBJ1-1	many	CSARAGANTEAFF	TGCAGTGCTAGGGCAGGGGCAAACACTGAAGCTTTCTTT
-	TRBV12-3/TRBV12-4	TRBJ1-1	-	CASSKERNTEAFF	TGTGCCAGCAGCAAGGAGCGGAACACTGAAGCTTTCTTT
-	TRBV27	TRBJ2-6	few	CASSQDAPGANVLTF	TGTGCCAGCAGTCAAGACGCGCCAGGGGCCAACGTCCTGACTTTC
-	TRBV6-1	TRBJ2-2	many	CASSTQTGNTGELFF	TGTGCCAGCAGCACCCAGACAGGGAACACCGGGGAGCTGTTTTTT
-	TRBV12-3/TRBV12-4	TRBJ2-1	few	CASTTRSQGEWFF	TGTGCCAGCACTACCCGCTCCCAGGGAGAATGGTTCTTC
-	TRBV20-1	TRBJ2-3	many	CSASDGATSTDTQYF	TGCAGTGCTAGCGATGGGGCAACTAGCACAGATACGCAGTATTTT
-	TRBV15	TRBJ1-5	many	CATSTDRGNQPQHF	TGTGCCACCAGCACCGACAGAGGCAATCAGCCCCAGCATTTT
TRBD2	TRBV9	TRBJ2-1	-	CASSVGGGVSNEQFF	TGTGCCAGCAGCGTAGGCGGGGGAGTGAGCAATGAGCAGTTCTTC
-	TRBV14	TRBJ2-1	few	CASSQGPNNEQFF	TGTGCCAGCAGCCAGGGACCAAACAATGAGCAGTTCTTC
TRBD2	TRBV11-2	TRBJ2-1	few	CASNPQRLAGGNEQFF	TGTGCCAGCAACCCCCAAAGACTAGCGGGAGGTAACGAGCAGTTCTTC
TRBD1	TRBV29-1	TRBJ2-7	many	CSVSPTGVPYEQYF	TGCAGCGTCTCCCCGACAGGGGTTCCGTACGAGCAGTACTTC
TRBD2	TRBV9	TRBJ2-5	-	CASSPRSGSEGETQYF	TGTGCCAGCAGCCCCCGTAGCGGGAGTGAAGGTGAGACCCAGTACTTC
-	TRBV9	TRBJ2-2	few	CASSPRRTNTGELFF	TGTGCCAGCAGCCCACGGCGGACAAACACCGGGGAGCTGTTTTTT
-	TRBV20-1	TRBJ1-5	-	CSATATSGTDTQHF	TGCAGTGCTACGGCGACTAGCGGAACAGATACGCAGCATTTT
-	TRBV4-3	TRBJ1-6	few	CASSQDRGYNSPLHF	TGCGCCAGCAGCCAAGACAGGGGCTATAATTCACCCCTCCACTTT
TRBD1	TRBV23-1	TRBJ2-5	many	CASSHGTGQQETQYF	TGCGCCAGCAGTCACGGAACGGGACAGCAAGAGACCCAGTACTTC
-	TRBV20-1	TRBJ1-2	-	CSAREGGRGLTF	TGCAGTGCTAGAGAAGGGGGGAGGGGCCTTACCTTC
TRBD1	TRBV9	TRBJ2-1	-	CASSDRDRAWNEQFF	TGTGCCAGCAGCGACCGGGACAGGGCATGGAATGAGCAGTTCTTC
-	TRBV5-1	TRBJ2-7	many	CASSLDEGDEQYF	TGCGCCAGCAGCTTGGATGAGGGGGACGAGCAGTACTTC
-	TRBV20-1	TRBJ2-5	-	CSASRQGESQYF	TGCAGTGCTAGTCGGCAGGGTGAAAGCCAGTACTTC
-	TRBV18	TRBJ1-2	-	CASSPPSGRVDYGYTF	TGTGCCAGCTCACCACCTAGCGGCAGAGTCGACTATGGCTACACCTTC
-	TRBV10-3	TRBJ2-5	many	CAISEGQSNQETQYF	TGTGCCATCAGTGAGGGACAGTCTAATCAAGAGACCCAGTACTTC
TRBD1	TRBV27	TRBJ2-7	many	CASSSDRTMTYEQYF	TGTGCCAGCAGTTCGGACAGGACCATGACCTACGAGCAGTACTTC
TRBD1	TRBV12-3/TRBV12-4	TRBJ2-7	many	CASSSGGSYEQYF	TGTGCCAGCAGCTCAGGGGGCTCCTACGAGCAGTACTTC
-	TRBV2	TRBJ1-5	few	CASRHYSNQPQHF	TGTGCCAGCAGACATTATAGCAATCAGCCCCAGCATTTT